This T cell receptor (beta chain) was sequenced in a study of blood T cell repertoires in COVID-19. The repertoire was sequenced with immunoSEQ multiplex PCR; TCRdb's copy has only in-frame clones and lacks some. The profile shows some 220,000 clones, 80% of them singletons. The sample comprised peripheral blood. The clonotype was recovered from a woman between 65 and 79 years old with acute or convalescent COVID-19.

DNA of the CDR3: TGTGCCAGCAGTTTAAATGCGGACACCATATATTTT. It codes for CASSLNADTIYF. V usage is TRBV12-3 or TRBV12-4 and J usage is TRBJ1-3; D gene ambiguous. The V end lost 2 bases, the J end lost 8 bases, and 7 bases lay between the germline ends. This CDR3 region has 12 residues.